One T cell receptor beta chain is described in this entry. Its matching antigen is unknown. This sample stems from a study of T cell responses to AZD1222 COVID-19 vaccine. Broader study findings: Donor demographics were predominantly white British with a female majority; clonal diversity may be underestimated.

In germline, CDR1 is SEHNR, CDR2 FQNEAQ (reference sequence). The CDR3 loop spans 17 amino acids. The J segment lost 10 bases and the V segment lost 1 base, leaving 16 bases of the junction unmatched. Here immunoSEQ multiplex PCR was the method, and the copy in TCRdb shows in-frame clones only, minus some. Here the sample spans about 69,000 clones, approximately 87% being singletons. The source material was peripheral blood, sampled 28 days after the second AZD1222 dose. This sequence was found in an adult who received the AZD1222 COVID-19 vaccine. The chain carries TRBV7-9 and TRBJ2-1; 7 bases align to TRBD1. The CDR3 here is CASSLGGRDSSLGEQFF. CDR3 nucleotide sequence: TGTGCCAGCAGCTTAGGGGGTCGGGACAGCTCACTAGGGGAGCAGTTCTTC.